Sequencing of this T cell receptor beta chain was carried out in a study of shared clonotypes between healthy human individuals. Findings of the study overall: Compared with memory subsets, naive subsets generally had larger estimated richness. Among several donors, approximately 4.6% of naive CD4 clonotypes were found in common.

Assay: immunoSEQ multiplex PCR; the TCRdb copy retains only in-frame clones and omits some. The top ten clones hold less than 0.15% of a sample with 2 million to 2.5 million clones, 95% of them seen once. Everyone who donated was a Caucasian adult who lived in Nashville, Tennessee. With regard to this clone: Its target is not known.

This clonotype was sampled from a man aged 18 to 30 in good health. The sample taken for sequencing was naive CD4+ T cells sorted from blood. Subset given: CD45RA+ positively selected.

The CDR3 protein is CAISADSQGAYEQYF. The CDR3 DNA sequence: TGTGCCATCAGTGCCGACTCACAGGGGGCCTACGAGCAGTACTTC. The chain joins TRBV10-3 to TRBJ2-7, with 8 bases that match TRBD1. The CDR3 spans 15 residues. V dropped 4 bases and J dropped 2; count of bases not matched to a gene: 7. Looked up from germline, CDR1 is ENHRY and CDR2 is SYGVKD.